The 13 T cell receptor beta chains given below trace back to one sample, sequenced in a study of T cell repertoires in ileal Crohn's disease. Time point meaning: neoterminal ileum biopsy at postoperative endoscopy, about 6 months after surgery. Generated by immunoSEQ multiplex PCR, the TCRdb table keeps only in-frame clones and is missing some. This sample yields around 13,000 clones, of which around two thirds are seen a single time; 7% to 9% belongs to the top ten. Input material: ileal tissue. The receptors were sampled from an adult with Crohn's disease.

CDR3 sequence: CASSLSDPALIGGYTF. CDR3 bases: TGTGCCAGCAGTTTATCAGATCCGGCCCTAATAGGCGGCTACACCTTC. The J gene is TRBJ1-2, the V gene TRBV27, with D unresolved. The CDR3 totals 16 residues. The V end lost 0 bases, the J end lost 8 bases, and 19 bases lay between the germline ends. Germline V gene sequence: CDR1 MNHEY, CDR2 SMNVEV (reference sequence).

The J gene is TRBJ1-6, the V gene TRBV28; D is undetermined. V lost 4 bases and J 0 bases, leaving 10 bases between the germline ends. This CDR3 comprises 16 residues. The germline gives CDR1 MDHEN, CDR2 SYDVKM. Here the CDR3 DNA reads TGTGCCAGCAGTTCTGACGGAAGCTCCTATAATTCACCCCTCCACTTT. Translating it yields CASSSDGSSYNSPLHF. The full variable domain, completed using reference TRBV28 and TRBJ1-6, is DVKVTQSSRYLVKRTGEKVFLECVQDMDHENMFWYRQDPGLGLRLIYFSYDVKMKEKGDIPEGYSVSREKKERFSLILESASTNQTSMYLCASSSDGSSYNSPLHFGNGTRLTVT.

This chain links TRBV18 with TRBJ2-7; a possible D gene is TRBD2 (5 bases). CDR3 length equals 13 residues. V lost 0 bases and J lost 11, with 14 bases in between. In germline, CDR1 is KGHSH, CDR2 LQKENI. CDR3 in DNA: TGTGCCAGCTCACCACCAGGGCGGGTTGTGGAGTACTTC. Protein product: CASSPPGRVVEYF.

The rearrangement joins TRBV5-1 to TRBJ2-1; 12 bases agree with TRBD2. Losses at the gene ends were 1 base for V and 1 base for J; bases not matched to a gene: 12. From germline, CDR1 is SGHRS and CDR2 YFSETQ. The CDR3 totals 20 residues. CDR3 in amino acids: CASSLSSSGGATASYNEQFF. CDR3 coding DNA: TGCGCCAGCAGCTTGAGCTCTAGCGGGGGGGCCACGGCTTCCTACAATGAGCAGTTCTTC.

The V call is TRBV5-1, the J call TRBJ1-2; 9 bases map to TRBD1. The V gene's germline CDR1 is SGHRS and CDR2 YFSETQ. This CDR3 is 18 amino acids long. After removal of 5 bases from V and 4 bases from J, the junction contained 18 bases not matched to a gene. CDR3 coding DNA: TGCGCCAGCAGACCTTCCGGGACAGGGTCCCGTTCCCTCTATGGCTACACCTTC. This codes for CASRPSGTGSRSLYGYTF. Filled out from reference TRBV5-1 and TRBJ1-2, the complete variable domain reads KAGVTQTPRYLIKTRGQQVTLSCSPISGHRSVSWYQQTPGQGLQFLFEYFSETQRNKGNFPGRFSGRQFSNSRSEMNVSTLELGDSALYLCASRPSGTGSRSLYGYTFGSGTRLTVV.

Judged by abundance, this clone is medium-sized. The chain employs TRBV18 and TRBJ1-1; perhaps TRBD1 as D (6 bases). V dropped 4 bases and J dropped 3 bases, with 9 bases sitting between them. Germline assignment: CDR1 KGHSH and CDR2 LQKENI. This CDR3 has 13 amino acids. The CDR3 region has the DNA TGTGCCAGCTCACGACAGGATGACACTGAAGCTTTCTTT. Translation: CASSRQDDTEAFF.

This clone ranks as medium-sized (0.01 to 0.1%). This chain connects TRBV6-1 to TRBJ1-2; a weak D match, TRBD1 (5 bases). This CDR3 spans 15 amino acids. Trimming pared 6 bases from V and 4 bases from J, leaving 18 bases between. From germline, CDR1 is MNHNS and CDR2 SASEGT. CDR3 coding DNA: TGTGCCAGCAGAACAAGTAGGGGTCCGAGCTATGGCTACACCTTC. It yields the protein CASRTSRGPSYGYTF.

This clone counts as hyperexpanded (1% or more). The CDR3 spells CASRSDRVTDTQYF. In nucleotides, the CDR3 is TGTGCCAGTAGATCCGACAGGGTCACAGATACGCAGTATTTT. The chain is built from TRBV19 and TRBJ2-3, with 7 bases fitting TRBD1. The CDR3 covers 14 residues. Unmatched junction bases numbered 5, after V lost 6 bases and J lost 2 bases. Germline CDR1 reads LNHDA; CDR2 reads SQIVND (reference sequence).

The count of this clone is one. V usage is TRBV5-6 and J usage is TRBJ2-1; 10 positions agree with TRBD2. Germline lookup yields CDR1 SGHDT and CDR2 YYEEEE. V was pared by 0 bases and J by 5 bases, with 8 bases of the junction left unmatched. This CDR3 region has 17 residues. CDR3 nucleotide sequence: TGTGCCAGCAGCTTGGTTCTTAGCGGGGGGTTCAACAATGAGCAGTTCTTC. This codes for CASSLVLSGGFNNEQFF.

The V gene is TRBV9, the J gene TRBJ2-6; D is uncertain. Trimming took off 5 bases at V and 2 bases at J, with 2 bases between the two ends. This CDR3 comprises 12 residues. CDR1 is SGDLS, CDR2 YYNGEE, per germline. The CDR3 reads CASSTGANVLTF. The DNA for the CDR3 is TGTGCCAGCAGTACTGGGGCCAACGTCCTGACTTTC.

This clone is categorized as medium-sized (0.01 to 0.1%). V and J are TRBV5-4 and TRBJ2-7, with TRBD2 matching over 14 bases. This CDR3 has 17 amino acids. V was clipped by 4 bases and J by 5 bases; unmatched bases: 11. Looked up from germline, CDR1 is SGHNT and CDR2 is YYREEE (reference sequence). The CDR3 DNA is TGTGCCAGCAGCCTGAGACTAGCGGGGGGGCCAACGGACGAGCAGTACTTC. Protein: CASSLRLAGGPTDEQYF.

The chain recombines TRBV18 with TRBJ1-4; maybe TRBD1 (5 bases). This CDR3 spans 15 amino acids. Germline V gene data show CDR1 as KGHSH and CDR2 as LQKENI. Trimming removed 3 bases from V and 4 bases from J, with 12 bases in between. CDR3 residues: CASSPRGPINEKLFF. Written as DNA, the CDR3 is TGTGCCAGCTCACCTCGGGGACCGATTAATGAAAAACTGTTTTTT.

This chain joins TRBV7-3 and TRBJ2-7; D not certain. Germline V CDR1 and CDR2: SGHTA, FQGTGA. The CDR3 runs to 13 residues. Between the trimmed V and J ends, which lost 5 bases and 5 bases, there was a span of 13 bases. This chain's CDR3 is CASSPLREDEQYF. The CDR3 DNA reads TGTGCCAGCAGCCCCCTACGTGAGGACGAGCAGTACTTC.